The 13 T cell receptor beta chains in this list originate from one sample, sequenced in a study of response to subunit inactivated influenza vaccine. Using its own MiXCR run on the RT-PCR reads, TCRdb lists one record per CDR3 protein. This sample has 650,000 to 800,000 distinct CDR3 sequences; less than 20% occur once, and the top ten carry about a tenth. This specimen consisted of PBMCs from blood, obtained 5 to 6 days after vaccination. Every receptor here comes from a man in his fifties who received an inactivated influenza vaccine.

In this sample, this clonotype turned up once. This may come from a read error, since a much larger clone is one base off. The genes are TRBV20-1 and TRBJ1-6, with TRBD1 matching 7 bases. The J segment lost 4 bases and the V segment lost 2 bases, leaving 8 bases of the junction unmatched. The germline V gene has CDR1 DFQATT and CDR2 SNEGSKA (reference sequence). This CDR3 has 16 amino acids. The CDR3 DNA is TGCAGTGCTAGAATAACAGGGGACTGGTATAATTCACCCCTCCACTTT. As protein: CSARITGDWYNSPLHF.

The chain is built from TRBV20-1 and TRBJ1-1, with unresolved D. The germline V gene encodes CDR1 DFQATT and CDR2 SNEGSKA (reference sequence). V was shortened by 0 bases and J by 5 bases, with 13 bases between the two germline ends. The CDR3 runs to 14 residues. CDR3 coding DNA: TGCAGTGCTAGAGATGAGGACGGAGGAACTGAAGCTTTCTTT. The encoded protein is CSARDEDGGTEAFF.

This clonotype has ten or more counts. The chain employs TRBV15 and TRBJ2-2; D possibly corresponds to TRBD2 (6 bases). CDR3 length equals 14 residues. Germline V gene data show CDR1 as LNHNV and CDR2 as YYDKDF (reference sequence). V lost 5 bases and J 1 base, leaving 8 bases between the germline ends. The CDR3 sequence is CATSLSGNTGELFF. In nucleotides, the CDR3 is TGTGCCACCAGCCTTAGCGGGAACACCGGGGAGCTGTTTTTT.

This clonotype came up a few times. Because the CDR3's place on the DNA is in doubt, the DNA is left out and the CDR3 is given as listed by TCRdb. This rearrangement joins TRBV19 to TRBJ2-3; no check of the table's D call, TRBD2, against the DNA was made. Including both end residues, the CDR3 is 16 amino acids long. Germline loops: CDR1 LNHDA, CDR2 SQIVND (reference sequence). CDR3 amino acids: CASRRTGTFGADTQYF.

This clonotype was picked up a small number of times. V usage is TRBV7-9 and J usage is TRBJ1-2; 7 nucleotides agree with TRBD1. Germline CDR1 and CDR2: SEHNR and FQNEAQ (reference sequence). J was trimmed by 4 bases and V by 3 bases; bases with no gene match: 5. The CDR3 is 14 residues long. CDR3 nucleotide sequence: TGTGCCAGCAGCTTGGGAGGGGGCGCCTATGGCTACACCTTC. This translates into CASSLGGGAYGYTF.

This clonotype was detected a few times. The V call is TRBV6-1, the J call TRBJ2-3; 7 bases map to TRBD2. Germline CDR1 is MNHNS and CDR2 is SASEGT. Germline trimming cut 3 bases from V and 5 bases from J; bases unmatched to any gene: 11. The CDR3 runs 16 residues. CDR3 residues: CASSDEGRALEDTQYF. The CDR3 DNA sequence: TGTGCCAGCAGTGACGAAGGGAGGGCCTTGGAAGATACGCAGTATTTT.

In this sample, this clonotype turned up many times. V is TRBV20-1 and J is TRBJ2-3; TRBD2 aligns across 8 bases. Germline V lookup: CDR1 DFQATT, CDR2 SNEGSKA (reference sequence). The CDR3 extends over 16 amino acids. V lost 0 bases, J lost 1 base, and 6 bases stayed unmatched. CDR3 loop: CSARDPKRERTDTQYF. Written as DNA, the CDR3 is TGCAGTGCTAGAGACCCCAAGCGGGAGCGCACAGATACGCAGTATTTT.

This clonotype was seen at least ten times. The CDR3 nucleotides read TGTGCCAGCAGCCAAGGGGCGGTCGAAGAGACCCAGTACTTC. Translated, it gives CASSQGAVEETQYF. The chain recombines TRBV21-1 with TRBJ2-5; TRBD1, as called in the table, went unchecked against the DNA. TRBV21-1 is annotated as a pseudogene. The CDR3 has 14 residues.

The chain has TRBV11-1 and TRBJ2-5, with no clear D. This CDR3 contains 13 residues. Germline CDR1 is SGHAT and CDR2 is FQDESV (reference sequence). V lost 6 bases and J 4 bases, leaving 12 bases between the germline ends. The CDR3 protein is CASSISDGETQYF. The CDR3 DNA reads TGTGCCAGCAGTATAAGTGACGGAGAGACCCAGTACTTC.

This chain joins TRBV20-1 and TRBJ1-5; D not certain. Trimming stripped 3 bases from V and 10 bases from J, with 7 bases between. The CDR3 extends over 10 amino acids. Germline V lookup: CDR1 DFQATT, CDR2 SNEGSKA (reference sequence). This CDR3 reads CSASTDPQHF. The DNA for the CDR3 is TGCAGTGCTAGTACAGACCCCCAGCATTTT.

The V and J genes are TRBV6-5 and TRBJ1-6; 7 bases agree with TRBD1. The CDR3 loop spans 16 amino acids. V gave up 5 bases and J gave up 5 bases; unmatched junction bases: 9. Germline CDR1 reads MNHEY; CDR2 reads SVGAGI. The DNA of the CDR3 is TGTGCCAGCAGTAACCGACAGGGTAGAGATAATTCACCCCTCCACTTT. It yields the protein CASSNRQGRDNSPLHF.

This clonotype has just a few counts. The chain joins TRBV28 to TRBJ1-6; 7 nucleotides agree with TRBD1. J lost 7 bases, V lost 1 base, and 7 bases had no gene match. Germline loops: CDR1 MDHEN, CDR2 SYDVKM. The CDR3 consists of 16 residues. The CDR3 loop is CASSLSRYRGNSPLHF. As DNA, the CDR3 is TGTGCCAGCAGTTTATCCCGATACAGGGGAAATTCACCCCTCCACTTT.

A few counts support this clonotype. The chain recombines TRBV29-1 with TRBJ2-1; 8 bases line up with TRBD2. Germline V gives CDR1 SQVTM, CDR2 ANQGSEA. With V trimmed by 0 bases and J by 8 bases, 9 bases remained unmatched. This CDR3 has 15 residues. The CDR3 DNA is TGCAGCGTTGAAGATGGGGACCGGGAGGGCTATGAGCAGTTCTTC. Amino acids: CSVEDGDREGYEQFF.